These 26 T cell receptor beta chains were sequenced from one sample in a study of tumor-infiltrating lymphocytes in localized non-small cell lung cancer. Generated by immunoSEQ multiplex PCR, the TCRdb table keeps only in-frame clones and is missing some. The table lists about 14,000 clones, 81% of them singletons, with approximately 2.6% in the top ten. Input material: lung tumor tissue. The receptors come from a human donor with non-small cell lung cancer.

This sequence joins TRBV7-2 and TRBJ1-5, with D unresolved. The CDR3 is made up of 14 amino acids. Germline V gene data show CDR1 as SGHTA and CDR2 as FQGNSA. V was cut by 6 bases and J by 0 bases, with 9 bases left in between. This chain's CDR3 is CASSGLNSNQPQHF. CDR3 coding DNA: TGTGCCAGCAGTGGGCTTAATAGCAATCAGCCCCAGCATTTT.

In DNA, the CDR3 is TGTGCCTGGACTAGCGGATACGAGCAGTACTTC. This translates into CAWTSGYEQYF. The V and J genes are TRBV30 and TRBJ2-5, with 7 bases aligning to TRBD2. The J call may be wrong; the DNA end is better matched by TRBJ2-7. Germline V gene data show CDR1 as GTSNPN and CDR2 as SVGIG (reference sequence). CDR3 length equals 11 residues.

This rearrangement joins TRBV6-6 to TRBJ2-3; TRBD1 is a possible D gene (5 bases). The CDR3 has 13 amino acids. The V gene lost 2 bases and the J gene lost 3 bases, with 6 bases spanning the gap. The V gene's germline CDR1 is MNHNY and CDR2 SVGAGI (reference sequence). CDR3 loop: CASSYGATDTQYF. The CDR3 region has the DNA TGTGCCAGCAGTTACGGGGCGACAGATACGCAGTATTTT.

This CDR3 is CASSPYSTYEQYF. The CDR3 nucleotides read TGTGCCAGCAGCCCTTACAGCACCTACGAGCAGTACTTC. This chain joins TRBV14 and TRBJ2-7; D is undetermined. The V and J ends lost 4 bases and 2 bases respectively, with 9 bases between them. CDR3 size: 13 residues. Germline CDR1 is SGHDN and CDR2 is FVKESK.

Relative to its sample, this clone is medium-sized. The chain carries TRBV6-5 and TRBJ1-5; D not certain. The CDR3 runs 14 residues. Trimming pared 6 bases from V and 0 bases from J, leaving 9 bases between. Germline V gene lookup returns CDR1 MNHEY and CDR2 SVGAGI. In DNA form, the CDR3 reads TGTGCCAGCAGCCTACTTGGTAGCAATCAGCCCCAGCATTTT. Its protein is CASSLLGSNQPQHF.

The count of this clone is one. This chain connects TRBV5-1 to TRBJ1-4; no reliable D call. CDR1 SGHRS and CDR2 YFSETQ come from the germline V gene. Trimming took off 0 bases at V and 7 bases at J, with 13 bases between the two ends. The CDR3 totals 15 residues. CDR3 bases: TGCGCCAGCAGCTTGGTCGGGAGCGGTACTGAAAAACTGTTTTTT. Translated, it gives CASSLVGSGTEKLFF.

This clone was observed a single time. The chain couples TRBV5-6 to TRBJ1-1; D is ambiguous. With 3 bases removed from V and 3 bases from J, the gap between germline ends came to 12 bases. Looked up from germline, CDR1 is SGHDT and CDR2 is YYEEEE. The CDR3 length is 14 residues. The CDR3 DNA follows: TGTGCCAGCAGCTCCTGGGTTAGGGACACTGAAGCTTTCTTT. It specifies CASSSWVRDTEAFF.

The chain recombines TRBV19 with TRBJ2-7; 8 nucleotides agree with TRBD1. The germline V gene encodes CDR1 LNHDA and CDR2 SQIVND (reference sequence). The CDR3 loop spans 14 amino acids. Unmatched junction bases numbered 10, after V lost 9 bases and J lost 3 bases. The CDR3 region is CASQGGQGGYEQYF. Here the CDR3 DNA reads TGTGCCAGCCAAGGCGGACAGGGAGGCTACGAGCAGTACTTC.

This clone was seen a few times. The chain has TRBV11-3 and TRBJ2-1; maybe TRBD1 (5 bases). CDR1 is SGHNT, CDR2 YENEEA, per germline. With 6 bases removed from V and 9 bases from J, the gap between germline ends came to 12 bases. This CDR3 spans 12 amino acids. CDR3 in amino acids: CASRGVTIEQFF. The CDR3 DNA is TGTGCCAGCAGAGGGGTGACCATTGAGCAGTTCTTC.

The chain links TRBV15 to TRBJ2-2, with TRBD2 as a possible D gene (6 bases). Germline CDR1 and CDR2: LNHNV and YYDKDF (reference sequence). Trimming took 1 base from V and 3 from J, leaving 6 bases between them. CDR3 length equals 14 residues. The CDR3 loop is CATSRASDTGELFF. In DNA form, the CDR3 reads TGTGCCACCAGCAGAGCTAGCGACACCGGGGAGCTGTTTTTT.

The chain employs TRBV5-1 and TRBJ1-3; tentatively, D is TRBD1 (5 bases). V lost 3 bases to trimming and J lost 0 bases, with 13 bases between them. From germline, CDR1 is SGHRS and CDR2 YFSETQ. This CDR3 spans 16 amino acids. The CDR3 loop is CASSWDQGLSGNTIYF. The CDR3, as DNA: TGCGCCAGCAGCTGGGACCAGGGCCTCTCTGGAAACACCATATATTTT.

The CDR3 spells CASSLSRGGGIQYF. CDR3 in DNA: TGTGCCAGCAGCTTAAGTAGGGGCGGCGGCATTCAGTACTTC. The chain couples TRBV7-2 to TRBJ2-4, with D perhaps matching TRBD1 (5 bases). Per germline, CDR1 SGHTA and CDR2 FQGNSA. Trimming pared 2 bases from V and 9 bases from J, leaving 14 bases between. This CDR3 is built from 14 residues.

The J gene is TRBJ1-2, the V gene TRBV28; perhaps TRBD1 as D (5 bases). Germline CDR1 is MDHEN and CDR2 is SYDVKM. Trimming took off 2 bases at V and 6 bases at J, with 16 bases between the two ends. This CDR3 region has 15 residues. The CDR3 is CASSLNGRVVNGYTF. The CDR3 DNA follows: TGTGCCAGCAGTTTAAACGGCAGGGTGGTGAATGGCTACACCTTC.

This clone was seen just once. The rearrangement joins TRBV6-5 to TRBJ2-1; a possible D gene is TRBD1 (6 bases). CDR3 size: 15 residues. Trimming took off 6 bases at V and 0 bases at J, with 12 bases between the two ends. Germline V CDR1 and CDR2: MNHEY, SVGAGI. The CDR3 here is CASRPGHSSYNEQFF. DNA for the CDR3: TGTGCCAGCAGGCCGGGACATAGCTCCTACAATGAGCAGTTCTTC.

This chain uses TRBV10-1 with TRBJ1-5; D is ambiguous. The V end was cut by 5 bases, the J end by 5 bases, with 7 bases between. This CDR3 comprises 12 residues. Germline CDR1 reads WNHNN; CDR2 reads SYGVQD (reference sequence). CDR3 protein: CASSNNYQPQHF. CDR3 nucleotide sequence: TGCGCCAGCAGTAACAATTATCAGCCCCAGCATTTT.

V is TRBV15 and J is TRBJ1-5, with D unresolved. The V end lost 0 bases, the J end lost 2 bases, and 14 bases lay between the germline ends. This CDR3 has 17 residues. CDR1 and CDR2 from the germline V gene are LNHNV and YYDKDF (reference sequence). CDR3 residues: CATSRDWTPWGNQPQHF. The CDR3 DNA reads TGTGCCACCAGCAGAGATTGGACCCCTTGGGGCAATCAGCCCCAGCATTTT.

The chain combines TRBV7-9 with TRBJ2-5; D is uncertain. Trimming removed 8 bases from V and 0 bases from J, with 10 bases in between. Germline CDR1 SEHNR, CDR2 FQNEAQ (reference sequence). CDR3 length: 13 amino acids. The CDR3, as DNA: TGTGCCAGCCCACGGGCTAACCAAGAGACCCAGTACTTC. Translated, it gives CASPRANQETQYF.

The chain employs TRBV21-1 and TRBJ1-5. TRBV21-1 is a pseudogene. The CDR3 contains 16 residues. CDR3 bases: TGTGCCAGCAGCAAAGGTGACGGGAAATCCAATCAGCCCCAGCATTTT. Amino acid sequence: CASSKGDGKSNQPQHF.

The V gene is TRBV19, the J gene TRBJ2-2; 7 bases agree with TRBD1. This CDR3 region has 14 residues. CDR1 and CDR2 from the germline V gene are LNHDA and SQIVND (reference sequence). V lost 8 bases, J lost 6 bases, and 9 bases stayed unmatched. CDR3 DNA sequence: TGTGCCAGTGAACACCCGACAGGGCCCGGGGAGCTGTTTTTT. This codes for CASEHPTGPGELFF.

This sequence joins TRBV7-8 and TRBJ2-1; D call uncertain. The V gene lost 5 bases and the J gene lost 8 bases, with 16 bases spanning the gap. CDR1 is SGHVS, CDR2 FQNEAQ, per germline. The length of the CDR3 is 14 residues. CDR3 nucleotides: TGTGCCAGCAGCCGAGGAGACCCCCTCCATGAGCAGTTCTTC. The encoded protein is CASSRGDPLHEQFF.

The chain joins TRBV5-1 to TRBJ1-1; TRBD1 matches at 10 bases. Looked up from germline, CDR1 is SGHRS and CDR2 is YFSETQ. The CDR3 covers 16 residues. J was trimmed by 1 base and V by 4 bases; bases with no gene match: 7. CDR3 sequence: CASSPRTGGGNTEAFF. The CDR3 DNA is TGCGCCAGCAGCCCACGGACAGGGGGGGGGAACACTGAAGCTTTCTTT.

The chain couples TRBV7-9 to TRBJ1-4, with 10 bases that match TRBD1. This CDR3 has 15 amino acids. Germline trimming cut 4 bases from V and 6 bases from J; bases unmatched to any gene: 5. Germline lookup yields CDR1 SEHNR and CDR2 FQNEAQ (reference sequence). The CDR3 DNA follows: TGTGCCAGCAGCTCGACAGGGGGCTGGTATGAAAAACTGTTTTTT. Translation gives CASSSTGGWYEKLFF.

The rearrangement links TRBV7-9 to TRBJ2-5, with 8 bases matching TRBD2. This CDR3 is built from 16 residues. J was trimmed by 3 bases and V by 0 bases; bases with no gene match: 6. Germline V gene lookup returns CDR1 SEHNR and CDR2 FQNEAQ (reference sequence). CDR3 coding DNA: TGTGCCAGCAGCTTAGCGGGAGCGGGAGTTGAAGAGACCCAGTACTTC. It is translated as CASSLAGAGVEETQYF.

The chain employs TRBV30 and TRBJ2-5; TRBD2 agrees at 10 bases. The CDR3 totals 13 residues. Germline V gives CDR1 GTSNPN, CDR2 SVGIG (reference sequence). Losses at the gene ends were 4 bases for V and 5 bases for J; bases not matched to a gene: 4. CDR3 in amino acids: CAWNPGLAETQYF. The DNA of the CDR3 is TGTGCCTGGAACCCGGGACTAGCGGAGACCCAGTACTTC.

This clone was detected once. V gene TRBV2 combines with J gene TRBJ2-2, with 12 bases aligning to TRBD2. With 2 bases clipped from V and 5 bases from J, the junction kept 3 bases outside the gene matches. This CDR3 comprises 16 residues. Germline-derived CDR1 and CDR2 are SNHLY and FYNNEI. This chain's CDR3 is CASSEPGTSGTGELFF. DNA for the CDR3: TGTGCCAGCAGTGAACCCGGGACTAGCGGGACCGGGGAGCTGTTTTTT.

The V and J genes are TRBV9 and TRBJ2-1, with 11 bases lining up with TRBD2. CDR1 and CDR2 (germline): SGDLS, YYNGEE. V was pared by 4 bases and J by 6 bases, with 12 bases of the junction left unmatched. The CDR3 has 17 residues. CDR3 DNA sequence: TGTGCCAGCAGCTTTCGCCTTAGCGGGAGGGCCCCCAATGAGCAGTTCTTC. Translated: CASSFRLSGRAPNEQFF.